One sample yielded the 6 T cell receptor beta chains listed below, sequenced in a study of identifying expanded T cells in peripheral blood (dated by TCRdb to between 2017 and 2020). Receptors were amplified or captured by the immunoSEQ multiplex PCR assay. TCRdb re-hosts the immuneACCESS table, in-frame sequences only. Its copies lack some clones; in the studies checked, an unresolved V gene accounts for under half of them, and the cause for the rest is not known. For this sample the table gives just under 65,000 clones, of which about 87% were detected only once. Roughly 4.5% of the sample belongs to the ten largest clones. Source material: blood. The receptors derive from a person aged 18-70 years in good health.

V and J are TRBV30 and TRBJ2-2; 7 positions agree with TRBD2. Germline V gene sequence: CDR1 GTSNPN, CDR2 SVGIG (reference sequence). The length of the CDR3 is 12 residues. Losses at the gene ends were 6 bases for V and 4 bases for J; bases not matched to a gene: 2. The CDR3 loop reads CACQRGTGELFF. CDR3 DNA: TGTGCCTGCCAGCGGGGCACCGGGGAGCTGTTTTTT. Supplemented by reference TRBV30 and TRBJ2-2, the full variable domain reads SQTIHQWPATLVQPVGSPLSLECTVEGTSNPNLYWYRQAAGRGLQLLFYSVGIGQISSEVPQNLSASRPQDRQFILSSKKLLLSDSGFYLCACQRGTGELFFGEGSRLTVL.

The chain combines TRBV29-1 with TRBJ2-2; TRBD2 might be the D (6 bases). This CDR3 spans 14 amino acids. CDR1 SQVTM and CDR2 ANQGSEA come from the germline V gene. V shed 3 bases and J shed 5 bases, with 13 bases lying between them. The CDR3 nucleotides read TGCAGCGTTGATTCCCGGCGGGGAACCGGGGAGCTGTTTTTT. It specifies CSVDSRRGTGELFF.

This chain connects TRBV10-2 to TRBJ1-1; maybe TRBD1 (5 bases). Per the germline V gene, CDR1 is WSHSY and CDR2 is SAAADI. V lost 2 bases and J lost 3, with 10 bases in between. CDR3 length: 14 amino acids. The CDR3 loop reads CASSEVGADTEAFF. The CDR3, as DNA: TGCGCCAGCAGTGAGGTTGGGGCCGACACTGAAGCTTTCTTT.

This clone came up once. This rearrangement joins TRBV6-4 to TRBJ2-6; D is perhaps TRBD2 (5 bases). Germline lookup yields CDR1 MRHNA and CDR2 SNTAGT. The CDR3 contains 15 residues. Deletions cut 5 bases from V and 2 bases from J, with 10 bases between. Here the CDR3 reads CASSTGDAGANVLTF. As DNA, the CDR3 is TGTGCCAGCAGTACCGGGGATGCTGGGGCCAACGTCCTGACTTTC.

The chain has TRBV15 and TRBJ2-5; a possible D gene is TRBD2 (6 bases). This CDR3 spans 15 amino acids. CDR1 is LNHNV and CDR2 is YYDKDF in the germline V gene (reference sequence). V was shortened by 2 bases and J by 7 bases, with 17 bases between the two germline ends. The DNA of the CDR3 is TGTGCCACCAGCAGATTCTCTAGCGAAGTAATGACCCAGTACTTC. Its translation is CATSRFSSEVMTQYF.

The J gene is TRBJ1-1, the V gene TRBV18; 8 bases line up with TRBD1. The CDR3 is made up of 14 amino acids. CDR1 KGHSH and CDR2 LQKENI come from the germline V gene. The V gene end was trimmed by 7 bases and the J gene end by 4 bases; junction bases not matched to a gene: 8. The CDR3 is CASFRAQGGTEAFF. As DNA, the CDR3 is TGTGCCAGCTTCAGGGCACAGGGGGGCACTGAAGCTTTCTTT.